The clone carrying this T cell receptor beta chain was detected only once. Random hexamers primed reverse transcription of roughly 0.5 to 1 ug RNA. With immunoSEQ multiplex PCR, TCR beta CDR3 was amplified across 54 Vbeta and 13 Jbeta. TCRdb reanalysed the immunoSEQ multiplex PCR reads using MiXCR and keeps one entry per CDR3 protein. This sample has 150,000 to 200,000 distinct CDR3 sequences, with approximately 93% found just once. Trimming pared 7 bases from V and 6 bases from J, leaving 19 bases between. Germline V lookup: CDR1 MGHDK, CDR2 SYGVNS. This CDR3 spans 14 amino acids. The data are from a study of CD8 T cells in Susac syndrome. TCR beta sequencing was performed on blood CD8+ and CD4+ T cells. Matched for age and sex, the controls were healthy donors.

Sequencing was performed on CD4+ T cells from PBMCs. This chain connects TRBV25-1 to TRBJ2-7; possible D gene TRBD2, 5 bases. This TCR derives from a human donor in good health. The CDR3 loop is CASKTVGVKAEQYF. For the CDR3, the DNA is TGTGCCAGCAAGACCGTCGGGGTGAAAGCCGAGCAGTACTTC.